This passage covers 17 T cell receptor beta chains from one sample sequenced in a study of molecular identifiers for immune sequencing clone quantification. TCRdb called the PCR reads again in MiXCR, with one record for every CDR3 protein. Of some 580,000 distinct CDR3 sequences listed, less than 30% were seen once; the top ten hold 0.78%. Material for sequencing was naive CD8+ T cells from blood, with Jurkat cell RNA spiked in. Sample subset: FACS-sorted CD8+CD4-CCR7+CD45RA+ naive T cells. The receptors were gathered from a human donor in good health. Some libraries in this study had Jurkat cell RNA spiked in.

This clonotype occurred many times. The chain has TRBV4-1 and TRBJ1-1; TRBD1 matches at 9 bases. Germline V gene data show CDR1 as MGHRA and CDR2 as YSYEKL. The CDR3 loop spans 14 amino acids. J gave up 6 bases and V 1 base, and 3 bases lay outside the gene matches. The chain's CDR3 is CASSQADRGPEAFF. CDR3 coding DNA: TGCGCCAGCAGCCAAGCGGACAGGGGCCCTGAAGCTTTCTTT.

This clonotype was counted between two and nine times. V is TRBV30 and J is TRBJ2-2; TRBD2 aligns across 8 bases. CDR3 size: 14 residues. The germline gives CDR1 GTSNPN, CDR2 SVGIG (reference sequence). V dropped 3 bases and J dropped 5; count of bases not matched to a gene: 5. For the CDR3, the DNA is TGTGCCTGGAGGACTAGCGTTTTTACCGGGGAGCTGTTTTTT. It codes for CAWRTSVFTGELFF. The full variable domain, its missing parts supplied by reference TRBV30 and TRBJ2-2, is SQTIHQWPATLVQPVGSPLSLECTVEGTSNPNLYWYRQAAGRGLQLLFYSVGIGQISSEVPQNLSASRPQDRQFILSSKKLLLSDSGFYLCAWRTSVFTGELFFGEGSRLTVL.

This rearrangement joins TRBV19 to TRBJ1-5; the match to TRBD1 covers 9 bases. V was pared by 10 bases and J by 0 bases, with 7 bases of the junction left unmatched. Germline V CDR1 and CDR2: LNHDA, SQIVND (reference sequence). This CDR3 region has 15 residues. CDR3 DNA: TGTGCCACGGGGGGACAGGGTTATAGCAATCAGCCCCAGCATTTT. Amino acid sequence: CATGGQGYSNQPQHF.

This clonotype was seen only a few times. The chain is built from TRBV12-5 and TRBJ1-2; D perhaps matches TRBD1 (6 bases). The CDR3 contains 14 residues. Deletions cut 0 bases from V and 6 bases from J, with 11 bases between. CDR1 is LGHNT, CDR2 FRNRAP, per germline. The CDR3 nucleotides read TGTGCTAGTGGTTTGGTAAACAGGGTAGATGGCTACACCTTC. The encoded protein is CASGLVNRVDGYTF.

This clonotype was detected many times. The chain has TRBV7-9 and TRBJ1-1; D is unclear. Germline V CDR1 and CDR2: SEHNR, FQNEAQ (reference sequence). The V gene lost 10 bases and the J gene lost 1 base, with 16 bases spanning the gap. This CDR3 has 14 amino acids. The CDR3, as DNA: TGTGCCAACCTACAATTATCGGGGAACACTGAAGCTTTCTTT. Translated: CANLQLSGNTEAFF.

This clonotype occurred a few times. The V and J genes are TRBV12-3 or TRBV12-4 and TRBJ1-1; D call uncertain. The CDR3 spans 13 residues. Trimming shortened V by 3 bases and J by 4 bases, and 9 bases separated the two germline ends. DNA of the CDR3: TGTGCCAGCAGTTTGTCGGTCTCCACTGAAGCTTTCTTT. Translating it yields CASSLSVSTEAFF.

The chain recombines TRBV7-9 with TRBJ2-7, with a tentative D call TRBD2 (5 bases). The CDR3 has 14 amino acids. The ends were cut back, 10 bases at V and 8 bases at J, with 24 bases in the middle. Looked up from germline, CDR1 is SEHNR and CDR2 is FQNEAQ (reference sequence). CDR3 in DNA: TGTGCCAACAACTTCCTTGCAGGACCCGGGAAGCAGTACTTC. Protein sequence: CANNFLAGPGKQYF.

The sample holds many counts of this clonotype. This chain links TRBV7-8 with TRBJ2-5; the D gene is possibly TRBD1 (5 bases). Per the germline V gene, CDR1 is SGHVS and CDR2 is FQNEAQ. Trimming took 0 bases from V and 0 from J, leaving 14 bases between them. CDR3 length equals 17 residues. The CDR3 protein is CASSLAAVSTDQETQYF. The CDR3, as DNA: TGTGCCAGCAGCTTAGCGGCTGTGTCGACAGACCAAGAGACCCAGTACTTC.

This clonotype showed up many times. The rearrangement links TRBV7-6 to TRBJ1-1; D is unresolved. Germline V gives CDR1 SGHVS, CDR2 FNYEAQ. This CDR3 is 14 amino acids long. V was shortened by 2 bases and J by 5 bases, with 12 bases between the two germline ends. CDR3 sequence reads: CASSLITVGTEAFF. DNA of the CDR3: TGTGCCAGCAGCTTAATCACGGTGGGGACTGAAGCTTTCTTT.

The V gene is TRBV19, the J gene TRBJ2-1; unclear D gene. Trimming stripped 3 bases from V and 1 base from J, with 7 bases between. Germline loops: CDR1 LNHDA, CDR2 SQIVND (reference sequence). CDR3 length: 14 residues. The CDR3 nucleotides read TGTGCCAGTAGTATCAACCCATCCTACAATGAGCAGTTCTTC. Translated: CASSINPSYNEQFF.

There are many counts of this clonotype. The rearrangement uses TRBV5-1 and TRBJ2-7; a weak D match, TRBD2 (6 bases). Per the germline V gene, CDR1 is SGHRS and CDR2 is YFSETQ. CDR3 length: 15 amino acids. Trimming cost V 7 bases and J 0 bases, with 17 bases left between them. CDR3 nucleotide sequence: TGCGCCAGCTCCGAATCGGGAGACACCTCCTACGAGCAGTACTTC. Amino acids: CASSESGDTSYEQYF.

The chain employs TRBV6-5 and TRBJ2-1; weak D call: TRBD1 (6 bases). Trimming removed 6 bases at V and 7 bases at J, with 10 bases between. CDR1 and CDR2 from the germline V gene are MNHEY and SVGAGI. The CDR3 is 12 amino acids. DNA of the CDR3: TGTGCCAGCAGGAACAGGGTTAATGAGCAGTTCTTC. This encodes CASRNRVNEQFF.

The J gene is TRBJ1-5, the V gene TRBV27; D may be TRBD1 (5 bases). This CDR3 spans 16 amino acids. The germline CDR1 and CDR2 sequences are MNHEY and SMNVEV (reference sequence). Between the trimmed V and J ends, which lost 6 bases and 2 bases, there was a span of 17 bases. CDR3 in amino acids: CASRSLGPGGNQPQHF. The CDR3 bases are TGTGCCAGCAGGTCCTTGGGACCAGGCGGCAATCAGCCCCAGCATTTT.

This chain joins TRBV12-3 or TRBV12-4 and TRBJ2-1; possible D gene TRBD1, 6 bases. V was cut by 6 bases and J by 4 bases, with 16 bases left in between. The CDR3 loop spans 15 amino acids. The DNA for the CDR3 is TGTGCCAGCAGCAACCCGGGACAACCGTACAATGAGCAGTTCTTC. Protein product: CASSNPGQPYNEQFF.

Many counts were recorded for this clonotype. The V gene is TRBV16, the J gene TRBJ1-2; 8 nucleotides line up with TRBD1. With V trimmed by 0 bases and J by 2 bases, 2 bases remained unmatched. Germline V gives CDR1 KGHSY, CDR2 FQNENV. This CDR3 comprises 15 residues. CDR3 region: CASSQSDRGNYGYTF. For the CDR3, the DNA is TGTGCCAGCAGCCAATCTGACAGGGGAAACTATGGCTACACCTTC.

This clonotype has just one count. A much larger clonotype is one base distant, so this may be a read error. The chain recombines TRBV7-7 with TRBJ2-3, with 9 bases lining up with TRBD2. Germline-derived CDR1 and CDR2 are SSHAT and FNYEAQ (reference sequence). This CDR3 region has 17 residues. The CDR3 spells CDSSLGLAGITTDTQYF. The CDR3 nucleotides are TGTGACAGCAGCTTAGGCCTAGCGGGGATAACCACAGATACGCAGTATTTT.

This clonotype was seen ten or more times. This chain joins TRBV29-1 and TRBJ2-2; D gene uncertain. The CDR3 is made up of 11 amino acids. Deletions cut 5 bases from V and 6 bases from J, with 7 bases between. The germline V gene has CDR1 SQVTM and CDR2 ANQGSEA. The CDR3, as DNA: TGCAGCGTTCTTTTCGCCGGGGAGCTGTTTTTT. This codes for CSVLFAGELFF.